These 25 T cell receptor beta chains were sequenced from one sample in a study of identical twins (dated by TCRdb to about 2016). Library preparation employed 5' RACE. This sample was sequenced with an Illumina HiSeq 2000. The public reads were run again by TCRdb, first through fastp at Q25 and then through MiXCR, and only productive beta chains were kept. Merged by CDR3 protein, the rows form single entries marked with the most common genes and DNA. The sample table contains around 100,000 distinct CDR3 sequences; only one count was recorded for 5.5% to 7% of them. In total, the top ten clones hold around 12% of the sample. Source material: memory T cells sorted from blood. The cell subset or site label corresponds to: CD45RO+ enriched T cells. These receptors were taken from a woman aged 45-65 years in good health.

At least ten counts were recorded for this clonotype. The chain links TRBV20-1 to TRBJ2-3, with D perhaps matching TRBD1 (6 bases). Trimming stripped 5 bases from V and 5 bases from J, with 8 bases between. CDR1 is DFQATT, CDR2 SNEGSKA, per germline (reference sequence). The CDR3 length is 11 residues. The CDR3 loop is CSAPRGDTQYF. For the CDR3, the DNA is TGCAGTGCTCCCAGGGGAGATACGCAGTATTTT.

This clonotype occurred many times. The chain carries TRBV9 and TRBJ1-2; D call uncertain. CDR3 length: 15 residues. V was pared by 3 bases and J by 1 base, with 13 bases between. Per the germline V gene, CDR1 is SGDLS and CDR2 is YYNGEE. The CDR3 DNA reads as TGTGCCAGCAGCGGTTTGTCCGGTATTAACTATGGCTACACCTTC. This translates into CASSGLSGINYGYTF.

This chain links TRBV20-1 with TRBJ2-5; 7 positions match TRBD2. Germline loops: CDR1 DFQATT, CDR2 SNEGSKA (reference sequence). Trimming cost V 6 bases and J 5 bases; bases outside gene matches: 12. There are 14 residues in the CDR3. The CDR3 coding sequence is TGCAGTGCAAAAAGCGGGGACTTCAGGGAGACCCAGTACTTC. Translated, it gives CSAKSGDFRETQYF.

In this sample, this clonotype turned up many times. The gene calls are TRBV4-2 and TRBJ1-2; TRBD1 agrees at 7 bases. The CDR3 has 16 residues. CDR1 LGHNA and CDR2 YNFKEQ come from the germline V gene. V shed 0 bases and J 5 bases; nucleotides not matched to a gene: 9. As DNA, the CDR3 is TGTGCCAGCAGCCAAGAGGTCCTAGAGGGGGCTTATGGCTACACCTTC. The encoded protein is CASSQEVLEGAYGYTF.

This rearrangement joins TRBV11-2 to TRBJ1-1; 7 nucleotides match TRBD1. The CDR3 extends over 13 amino acids. V shed 5 bases and J 6 bases; nucleotides not matched to a gene: 6. Per the germline V gene, CDR1 is SGHAT and CDR2 is FQNNGV. CDR3 in DNA: TGTGCCAGCAGCCAGACAGGGAAGGCTGAAGCTTTCTTT. This sequence encodes CASSQTGKAEAFF. Full variable domain (rest looked up from reference TRBV11-2 and TRBJ1-1): EAGVAQSPRYKIIEKRQSVAFWCNPISGHATLYWYQQILGQGPKLLIQFQNNGVVDDSQLPKDRFSAERLKGVDSTLKIQPAKLEDSAVYLCASSQTGKAEAFFGQGTRLTVV.

This clonotype was detected only a few times. The chain uses TRBV11-2 and TRBJ2-1, with a possible D match to TRBD1 (6 bases). Germline loops: CDR1 SGHAT, CDR2 FQNNGV. There are 16 residues in the CDR3. V was clipped by 5 bases and J by 5 bases, with 19 bases between them. The CDR3 DNA follows: TGTGCCAGCAGCCCCGGAGACAGGATTGGGAACAATGAGCAGTTCTTC. Residues: CASSPGDRIGNNEQFF.

This clonotype came up many times. The gene calls are TRBV5-1 and TRBJ2-5; D perhaps matches TRBD2 (5 bases). The CDR3 covers 12 residues. Trimming took 2 bases from V and 7 from J, leaving 9 bases between them. Germline-derived CDR1 and CDR2 are SGHRS and YFSETQ. The DNA of the CDR3 is TGCGCCAGCAGCTTCGGTGGAGGGACCCAGTACTTC. Its protein product is CASSFGGGTQYF.

This clonotype was seen ten or more times. The V gene is TRBV3-1, the J gene TRBJ2-1, with 12 bases fitting TRBD2. The CDR3 is 16 amino acids. Germline lookup yields CDR1 LGHDT and CDR2 YNNKEL (reference sequence). V shed 5 bases, J shed 4 bases, and the junction held 6 bases outside the gene matches. CDR3 nucleotide sequence: TGTGCCAGCAGCACAACCACTAGCGGGAGGTACAATGAGCAGTTCTTC. This codes for CASSTTTSGRYNEQFF.

This clonotype was picked up many times. The chain recombines TRBV2 with TRBJ2-7; no clear D. CDR1 and CDR2 (germline): SNHLY, FYNNEI. This CDR3 contains 15 residues. V lost 4 bases, J lost 2 bases, and 15 bases lay in between. Written as DNA, the CDR3 is TGTGCCAGCAGTGTCTCACGACCACCCACCTACGAGCAGTACTTC. Protein: CASSVSRPPTYEQYF.

This clonotype was counted ten times or more. This rearrangement joins TRBV4-2 to TRBJ1-6, with D possibly TRBD1 on 5 matching bases. Germline lookup yields CDR1 LGHNA and CDR2 YNFKEQ. V lost 0 bases to trimming and J lost 9 bases, with 15 bases between them. This CDR3 has 16 amino acids. The CDR3 sequence is CASSQDQEGKGSPLHF. In nucleotides, the CDR3 is TGTGCCAGCAGCCAAGATCAAGAGGGGAAGGGTTCACCCCTCCACTTT.

This clonotype was seen repeatedly, ten times or more. The chain couples TRBV7-9 to TRBJ2-7; the D is unclear. The CDR3 loop spans 15 amino acids. CDR1 is SEHNR, CDR2 FQNEAQ, per germline (reference sequence). V was clipped by 5 bases and J by 3 bases, with 17 bases between them. The CDR3 here is CASSPSGAGFYEQYF. As DNA, the CDR3 is TGTGCCAGCAGCCCCTCAGGTGCTGGGTTCTACGAGCAGTACTTC.

This clonotype was seen at least ten times. This rearrangement joins TRBV5-1 to TRBJ2-3, with a tentative D call TRBD2 (5 bases). V was cut by 4 bases and J by 5 bases, with 17 bases left in between. The CDR3 length is 15 residues. Germline V gene data show CDR1 as SGHRS and CDR2 as YFSETQ. DNA of the CDR3: TGCGCCAGCAGCGCGGACGGAGGATGGGGAGATACGCAGTATTTT. Protein sequence: CASSADGGWGDTQYF.

Details on this clonotype: The junction and the germline gene differ at one end; a read error may be behind it. The rearrangement uses TRBV7-2 and TRBJ2-1; the D is unclear. Germline lookup yields CDR1 SGHTA and CDR2 FQGNSA. This CDR3 has 14 amino acids. The CDR3 DNA sequence: TGTGCCAGCAGCTTGAGTGCCAACGACAATGAGCAGTTATTC. It is translated as CASSLSANDNEQLF.

Many counts were recorded for this clonotype. The gene calls are TRBV12-3 or TRBV12-4 and TRBJ2-2, with D perhaps TRBD2 (8 bases). The CDR3 has 18 amino acids. V lost 2 bases and J lost 4, with 20 bases in between. The CDR3 loop is CASSLRGLQREFTGELFF. In DNA form, the CDR3 reads TGTGCCAGCAGTTTAAGGGGGCTTCAGCGGGAGTTCACCGGGGAGCTGTTTTTT.

This clonotype showed up many times. This chain links TRBV7-3 with TRBJ2-2, with a tentative D call TRBD2 (6 bases). Germline assignment: CDR1 SGHTA and CDR2 FQGTGA. V was cut by 2 bases and J by 7 bases, with 11 bases left in between. This CDR3 spans 14 amino acids. The CDR3, as DNA: TGTGCCAGCAGCTTAGTTAGCGGAAACGGGGAGCTGTTTTTT. Translation: CASSLVSGNGELFF.

The sample holds many counts of this clonotype. CDR3: CASSLARDAFYEQYF. The CDR3 DNA reads TGTGCCAGCAGCTTGGCTAGAGATGCGTTCTACGAGCAGTACTTC. The rearrangement uses TRBV5-5 and TRBJ2-7; D remains unclear. CDR3 length: 15 residues. Trimming removed 0 bases at V and 3 bases at J, with 13 bases between. The germline gives CDR1 SGHKS, CDR2 YYEKEE (reference sequence).

The V and J genes are TRBV3-1 and TRBJ1-1; unclear D gene. This CDR3 comprises 16 residues. Germline assignment: CDR1 LGHDT and CDR2 YNNKEL (reference sequence). V dropped 1 base and J dropped 5 bases, with 17 bases sitting between them. The CDR3 sequence is CASSQGGIGHRTEAFF. CDR3 coding DNA: TGTGCCAGCAGCCAAGGGGGAATAGGGCATCGAACTGAAGCTTTCTTT.

This clonotype was seen ten or more times. The V call is TRBV24-1, the J call TRBJ2-3, with unresolved D. From germline, CDR1 is KGHDR and CDR2 SFDVKD. This CDR3 comprises 13 residues. The V end was cut by 7 bases, the J end by 6 bases, with 13 bases between. DNA of the CDR3: TGTGCCACCAGAGGCCCGACGAGGGATACGCAGTATTTT. It encodes CATRGPTRDTQYF.

This clonotype showed up many times. The V gene is TRBV14, the J gene TRBJ1-1; D call uncertain. The CDR3 covers 15 residues. CDR1 is SGHDN and CDR2 is FVKESK in the germline V gene. The V gene lost 2 bases and the J gene lost 4 bases, with 14 bases spanning the gap. The CDR3: CASSQQWGGGTEAFF. The CDR3 DNA reads TGTGCCAGCAGCCAACAATGGGGTGGAGGCACTGAAGCTTTCTTT.

V gene TRBV21-1 combines with J gene TRBJ1-2; TRBD1 reflects the table's D call only, with no check against the DNA. TRBV21-1 corresponds to a pseudogene. The CDR3 consists of 16 residues. The CDR3 nucleotides are TGTGCCAGCAGCAAAGAAGGGGGACAGGGGGCAAATGGCTACACCTTC. It translates to CASSKEGGQGANGYTF.

The table lists this clonotype with many counts. The CDR3 here is CASSPTRHEQYF. CDR3 in DNA: TGTGCCAGCAGCCCGACCCGACACGAGCAGTACTTC. V usage is TRBV14 and J usage is TRBJ2-7; D remains unclear. This CDR3 has 12 residues. Trimming stripped 4 bases from V and 5 bases from J, with 9 bases between. The germline V gene has CDR1 SGHDN and CDR2 FVKESK. The whole variable domain, filled in from reference TRBV14 and TRBJ2-7, reads EAGVTQFPSHSVIEKGQTVTLRCDPISGHDNLYWYRRVMGKEIKFLLHFVKESKQDESGMPNNRFLAERTGGTYSTLKVQPAELEDSGVYFCASSPTRHEQYFGPGTRLTVT.

The sample holds many counts of this clonotype. V and J are TRBV30 and TRBJ1-2; no clear D gene. Trimming left V 0 bases short and J 3 bases short, with 5 bases between. The length of the CDR3 is 12 residues. CDR1 is GTSNPN and CDR2 is SVGIG in the germline V gene (reference sequence). The CDR3 loop is CAWSVHDYGYTF. The CDR3 bases are TGTGCCTGGAGTGTACATGACTATGGCTACACCTTC.

This clonotype was picked up a small number of times. This rearrangement joins TRBV15 to TRBJ2-1; 13 positions agree with TRBD2. J lost 10 bases, V lost 1 base, and 7 bases had no gene match. Germline V CDR1 and CDR2: LNHNV, YYDKDF (reference sequence). The CDR3 contains 16 residues. This chain's CDR3 is CATSRAGLAGEGEQFF. CDR3 sequence (DNA): TGTGCCACCAGCAGAGCCGGACTAGCGGGAGAGGGGGAGCAGTTCTTC. The full variable domain, completed using reference TRBV15 and TRBJ2-1, is DAMVIQNPRYQVTQFGKPVTLSCSQTLNHNVMYWYQQKSSQAPKLLFHYYDKDFNNEADTPDNFQSRRPNTSFCFLDIRSPGLGDTAMYLCATSRAGLAGEGEQFFGPGTRLTVL.

This clonotype is labeled medium-sized (0.01 to 0.1%). The chain has TRBV11-2 and TRBJ1-2; D may be TRBD1 (6 bases). The germline gives CDR1 SGHAT, CDR2 FQNNGV. The CDR3 extends over 18 amino acids. V dropped 1 base and J dropped 4 bases, with 22 bases sitting between them. The CDR3 DNA follows: TGTGCCAGCAGCTTAGGACGGGACAACTTAAATGGTGGCTATGGCTACACCTTC. Its translation is CASSLGRDNLNGGYGYTF. Complete variable domain (other parts from reference TRBV11-2 and TRBJ1-2): EAGVAQSPRYKIIEKRQSVAFWCNPISGHATLYWYQQILGQGPKLLIQFQNNGVVDDSQLPKDRFSAERLKGVDSTLKIQPAKLEDSAVYLCASSLGRDNLNGGYGYTFGSGTRLTVV.

The chain combines TRBV11-2 with TRBJ2-1; the match to TRBD1 covers 7 bases. Germline V gives CDR1 SGHAT, CDR2 FQNNGV. The CDR3 extends over 15 amino acids. V trimming: 5 bases; J trimming: 6 bases; junction bases outside the gene matches: 10. CDR3 bases: TGTGCCAGCAGCATCCGGGACAGCTTAAGCAATGAGCAGTTCTTC. Translating gives CASSIRDSLSNEQFF.